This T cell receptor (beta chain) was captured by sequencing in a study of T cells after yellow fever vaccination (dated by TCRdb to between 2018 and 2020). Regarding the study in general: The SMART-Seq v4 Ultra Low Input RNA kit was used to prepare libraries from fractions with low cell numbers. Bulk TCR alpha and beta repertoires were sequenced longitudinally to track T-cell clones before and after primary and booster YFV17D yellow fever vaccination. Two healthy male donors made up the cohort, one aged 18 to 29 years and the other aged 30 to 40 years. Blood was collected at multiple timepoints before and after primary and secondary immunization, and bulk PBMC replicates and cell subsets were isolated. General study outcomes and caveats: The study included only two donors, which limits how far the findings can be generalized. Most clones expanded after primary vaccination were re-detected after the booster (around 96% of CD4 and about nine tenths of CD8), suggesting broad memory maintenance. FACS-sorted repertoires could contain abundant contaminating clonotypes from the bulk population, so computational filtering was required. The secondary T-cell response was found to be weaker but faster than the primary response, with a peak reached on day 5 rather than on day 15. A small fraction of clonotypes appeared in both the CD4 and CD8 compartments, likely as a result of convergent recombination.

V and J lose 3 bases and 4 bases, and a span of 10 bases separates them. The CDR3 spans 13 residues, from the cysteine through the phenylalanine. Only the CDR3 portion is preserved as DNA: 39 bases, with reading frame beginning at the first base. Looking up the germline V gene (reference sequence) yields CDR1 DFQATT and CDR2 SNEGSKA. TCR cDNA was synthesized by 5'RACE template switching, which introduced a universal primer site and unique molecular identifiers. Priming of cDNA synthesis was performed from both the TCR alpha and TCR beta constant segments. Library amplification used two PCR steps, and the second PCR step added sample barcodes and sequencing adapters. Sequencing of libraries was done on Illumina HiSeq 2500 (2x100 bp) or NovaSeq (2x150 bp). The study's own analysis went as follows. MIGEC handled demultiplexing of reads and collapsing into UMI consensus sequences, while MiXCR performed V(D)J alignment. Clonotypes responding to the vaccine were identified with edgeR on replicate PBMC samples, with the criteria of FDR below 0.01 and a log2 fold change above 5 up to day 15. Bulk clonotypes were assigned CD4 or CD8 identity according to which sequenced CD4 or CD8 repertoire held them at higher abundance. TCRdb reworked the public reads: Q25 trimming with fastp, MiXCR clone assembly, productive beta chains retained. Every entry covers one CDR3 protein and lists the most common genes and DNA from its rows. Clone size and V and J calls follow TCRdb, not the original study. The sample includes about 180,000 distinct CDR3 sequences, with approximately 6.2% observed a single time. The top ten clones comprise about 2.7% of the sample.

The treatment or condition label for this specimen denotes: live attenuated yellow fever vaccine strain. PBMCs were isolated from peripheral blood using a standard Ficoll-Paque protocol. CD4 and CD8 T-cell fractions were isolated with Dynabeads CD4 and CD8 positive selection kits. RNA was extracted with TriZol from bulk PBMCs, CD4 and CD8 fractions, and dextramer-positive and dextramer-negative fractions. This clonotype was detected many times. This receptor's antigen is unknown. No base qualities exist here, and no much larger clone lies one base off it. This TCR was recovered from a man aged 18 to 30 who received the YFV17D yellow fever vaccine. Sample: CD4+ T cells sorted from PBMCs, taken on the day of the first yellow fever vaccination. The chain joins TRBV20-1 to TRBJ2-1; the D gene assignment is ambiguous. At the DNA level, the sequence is TGCAGTGCTAGCAGGACGGATTACAATGAGCAGTTCTTC. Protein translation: CSASRTDYNEQFF.